This TCR beta chain was found in a study of shared clonotypes between healthy human individuals. Unsorted material relied on about 90 million PBMCs as the source of genomic DNA. This clone was seen at least ten times. Unsorted PBMCs provided DNA that was sequenced on ten immunoSEQ deep assay plates. Sequenced by immunoSEQ multiplex PCR; TCRdb stores in-frame clones only, minus some. The sample has around 450,000 clones; 75% to 85% are singletons. This TCR derives from a woman between 40 and 55 years old in good health. Some clones in this sample may be carry-over from other donors' samples. Sequencing input: PBMCs.

The CDR3 DNA sequence: TGTGCCAGCAGCTTAGATCAGGGCGGTCAAGAGACCCAGTACTTC. It codes for CASSLDQGGQETQYF. V usage is TRBV7-9 and J usage is TRBJ2-5; D possibly corresponds to TRBD1 (5 bases). CDR1 is SEHNR, CDR2 FQNEAQ, per germline (reference sequence). The CDR3 covers 15 residues. V gave up 1 base and J gave up 2 bases, with 11 bases separating them.